These 6 T cell receptor beta chains were all obtained from the same sample, sequenced in a study of shared T cell receptors in the human thymus. TCRdb's table, derived via immunoSEQ multiplex PCR, lists solely in-frame clones and lacks some. This table holds 700,000 or so clones, 80% to 90% found once. Separately, the same data were catalogued under a study of human thymus T cells.

The source material was thymocytes. These receptors came from a girl less than two years old with a congenital heart defect.

The rearrangement joins TRBV6-1 to TRBJ2-7; D is possibly TRBD2 (5 bases). From germline, CDR1 is MNHNS and CDR2 SASEGT. This CDR3 contains 12 residues. V was shortened by 2 bases and J by 6 bases, with 8 bases between the two germline ends. In nucleotides, the CDR3 is TGTGCCAGCAGTGAAAGGGCGGGCGAGCAGTACTTC. Translating gives CASSERAGEQYF.

This clone was found once. This chain links TRBV18 with TRBJ2-1; 15 bases match TRBD2. This CDR3 comprises 18 residues. Per germline, CDR1 KGHSH and CDR2 LQKENI. V was clipped by 3 bases and J by 5 bases; unmatched bases: 8. CDR3 nucleotide sequence: TGTGCCAGCTCACCCCGCGGGACTAGCGGGGGGCTCAACAATGAGCAGTTCTTC. Protein: CASSPRGTSGGLNNEQFF. The entire variable domain, with the rest obtained from reference TRBV18 and TRBJ2-1, is as follows: NAGVMQNPRHLVRRRGQEARLRCSPMKGHSHVYWYRQLPEEGLKFMVYLQKENIIDESGMPKERFSAEFPKEGPSILRIQQVVRGDSAAYFCASSPRGTSGGLNNEQFFGPGTRLTVL.

This chain uses TRBV7-2 with TRBJ1-5; TRBD1 aligns across 9 bases. The germline gives CDR1 SGHTA, CDR2 FQGNSA. CDR3 size: 14 residues. The ends lost 1 base at V and 7 bases at J; junction bases unmatched: 2. CDR3 region: CASSLGTGEQPQHF. CDR3 bases: TGTGCCAGCAGCTTAGGGACAGGGGAACAGCCCCAGCATTTT.

The V call is TRBV7-9, the J call TRBJ1-5, with a tentative D call TRBD1 (6 bases). The CDR3 runs to 15 residues. CDR1 and CDR2 (germline): SEHNR, FQNEAQ (reference sequence). V was trimmed by 5 bases and J by 5 bases, leaving 16 bases between them. CDR3 bases: TGTGCCAGCAGCCCCTACTCGGGACATGATCAGCCCCAGCATTTT. This gives the protein CASSPYSGHDQPQHF.

The V call is TRBV6-5, the J call TRBJ2-5, with D perhaps TRBD1 (6 bases). CDR3 length: 15 residues. The germline CDR1 and CDR2 sequences are MNHEY and SVGAGI. With 6 bases removed from V and 1 base from J, the gap between germline ends came to 15 bases. For the CDR3, the DNA is TGTGCCAGCAGCCGGAGCCGGACAGTCCAAGAGACCCAGTACTTC. Its translation: CASSRSRTVQETQYF.

The rearrangement uses TRBV15 and TRBJ1-5, with D perhaps matching TRBD1 (5 bases). This CDR3 has 18 residues. Deletions cut 4 bases from V and 3 bases from J, with 22 bases between. Germline V gene data show CDR1 as LNHNV and CDR2 as YYDKDF (reference sequence). CDR3 DNA: TGTGCCACCAGCACCATCTGGGGGGGGAGGCCTTTCAATCAGCCCCAGCATTTT. Residues: CATSTIWGGRPFNQPQHF.